Sequencing of this T cell receptor (beta chain) was carried out in a study of T-cell reconstitution after alpha-beta-depleted transplantation in children. Trimming removed 3 bases at V and 1 base at J, with 9 bases between. Germline V gene sequence: CDR1 KGHSH, CDR2 LQKENI. CDR3 length: 14 residues. Unique molecular identifiers were incorporated when the TCRbeta library was constructed. TCRdb itself ran the PCR reads through MiXCR, one entry per CDR3 protein. The sample consists of more than 200,000 distinct CDR3 sequences, over 20% of them appearing once. The material was PBMCs, obtained before TCRalphabeta/CD19-depleted stem cell transplant. The gene calls are TRBV18 and TRBJ1-1; D possibly corresponds to TRBD1 (6 bases). The receptor was isolated from a girl aged 2 to 9 with Fanconi anemia, due to receive a stem cell transplant. The CDR3 protein is CASSPGRGNTEAFF. The CDR3 region has the DNA TGTGCCAGCTCACCGGGCAGGGGGAACACTGAAGCTTTCTTT. Drawing the rest from reference TRBV18 and TRBJ1-1, the complete variable domain is NAGVMQNPRHLVRRRGQEARLRCSPMKGHSHVYWYRQLPEEGLKFMVYLQKENIIDESGMPKERFSAEFPKEGPSILRIQQVVRGDSAAYFCASSPGRGNTEAFFGQGTRLTVV.